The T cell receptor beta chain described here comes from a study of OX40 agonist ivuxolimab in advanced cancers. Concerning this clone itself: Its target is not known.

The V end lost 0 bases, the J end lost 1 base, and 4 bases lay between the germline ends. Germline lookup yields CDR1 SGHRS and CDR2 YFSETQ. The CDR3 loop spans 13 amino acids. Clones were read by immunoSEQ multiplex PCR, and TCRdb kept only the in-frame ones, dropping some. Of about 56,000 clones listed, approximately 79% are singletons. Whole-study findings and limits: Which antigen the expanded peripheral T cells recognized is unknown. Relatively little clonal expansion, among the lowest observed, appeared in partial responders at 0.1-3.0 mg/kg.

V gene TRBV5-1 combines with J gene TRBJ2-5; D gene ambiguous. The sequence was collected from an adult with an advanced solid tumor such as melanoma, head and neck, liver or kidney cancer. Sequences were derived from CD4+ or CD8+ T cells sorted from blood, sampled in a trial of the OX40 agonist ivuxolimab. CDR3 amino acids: CASSLDSQETQYF. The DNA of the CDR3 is TGCGCCAGCAGCTTGGACAGCCAAGAGACCCAGTACTTC. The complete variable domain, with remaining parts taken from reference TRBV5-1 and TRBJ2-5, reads KAGVTQTPRYLIKTRGQQVTLSCSPISGHRSVSWYQQTPGQGLQFLFEYFSETQRNKGNFPGRFSGRQFSNSRSEMNVSTLELGDSALYLCASSLDSQETQYFGPGTRLLVL.